This T cell receptor beta chain was documented in a study of control samples from healthy donors and cancer patients (TCRdb year 2020). Receptor amplification or capture employed the immunoSEQ multiplex PCR assay. TCRdb re-hosts the immuneACCESS table, in-frame sequences only. Its copies lack some clones; in the studies checked, an unresolved V gene accounts for under half of them, and the cause for the rest is not known. The table for this sample lists 120,000 or so clones; about 87% of them were counted only once. The ten largest account for about 2.7% of the sample. CDR1 and CDR2 are drawn from the germline V gene: SGHNT, YENEEA. From the cysteine up to the phenylalanine, the CDR3 has a length of 15 residues. Only CDR3 DNA remains: 45 bases, in frame from the first base. The germline ends are 14 bases apart after V is trimmed by 0 bases and J by 8 bases. Only one count was recorded for this clone. No antigen is known for it. No base qualities exist here, and no much larger clone lies one base off it.

The chain uses TRBV11-3 and TRBJ2-1; TRBD1 is a possible D gene, resting on 6 matching bases. The sequencing input was blood. The receptor's source is a man aged 55 to 70 in good health. The base sequence is TGTGCCAGCAGCTTAGAGGCAGGGGCTGGCGATGAGCAGTTCTTC. Its amino acids are CASSLEAGAGDEQFF.